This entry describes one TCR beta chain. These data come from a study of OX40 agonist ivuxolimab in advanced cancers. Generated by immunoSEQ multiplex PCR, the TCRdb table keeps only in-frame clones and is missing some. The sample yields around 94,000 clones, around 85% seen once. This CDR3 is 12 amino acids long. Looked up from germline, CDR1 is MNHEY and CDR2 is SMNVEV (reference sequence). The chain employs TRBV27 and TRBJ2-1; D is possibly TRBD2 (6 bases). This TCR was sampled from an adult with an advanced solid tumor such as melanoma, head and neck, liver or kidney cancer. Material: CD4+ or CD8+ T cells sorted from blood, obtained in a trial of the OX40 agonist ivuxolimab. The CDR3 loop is CKTGDTYNEQFF. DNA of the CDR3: TGTAAAACGGGAGATACCTACAATGAGCAGTTCTTC.